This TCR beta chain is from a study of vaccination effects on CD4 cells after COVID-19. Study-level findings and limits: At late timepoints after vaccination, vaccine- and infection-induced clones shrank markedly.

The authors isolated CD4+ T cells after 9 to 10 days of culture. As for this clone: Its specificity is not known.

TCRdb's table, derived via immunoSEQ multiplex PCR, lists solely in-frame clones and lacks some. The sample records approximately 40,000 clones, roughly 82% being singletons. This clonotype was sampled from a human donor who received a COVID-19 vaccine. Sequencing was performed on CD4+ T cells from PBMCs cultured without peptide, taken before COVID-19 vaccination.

The CDR3 sequence: CASSHLAGGQSQENIQYF. In DNA, the CDR3 is TGCGCCAGCAGTCACTTAGCGGGGGGGCAGAGCCAAGAAAACATTCAGTACTTC. This chain joins TRBV5-1 and TRBJ2-4; TRBD2 matches at 11 bases. Germline CDR1 reads SGHRS; CDR2 reads YFSETQ. With V trimmed by 5 bases and J by 5 bases, 15 bases remained unmatched. The CDR3 is 18 amino acids.